This is a list of T cell receptor beta chains from one sample in a study of patients and donors after allogeneic stem cell transplantation. MiXCR, run by TCRdb on the RT-PCR reads, gives a single entry per CDR3 protein. The profile shows roughly 8,000 distinct CDR3 sequences, 11% of them singletons. The sample comprised blood, either unsorted or a sorted T cell fraction (not recorded which). Receptor source: a human donor who was either an allogeneic HSCT recipient or a stem cell or donor lymphocyte infusion donor (not recorded which). It is not recorded whose cells these are; they may come from a transplant donor. CDR3s include the opening cysteine and the closing phenylalanine or tryptophan. A D gene is named only where the DNA matches it firmly. Some rows have no size entry. The others give once, few or many, or a class for an expanded clone.

j_call d_call clone_size v_call cdr3_aa cdr3_nt
TRBJ1-4 - few TRBV13 CASSFLGTRNEKLFF TGTGCCAGCAGCTTCCTCGGGACTCGTAATGAAAAACTGTTTTTT
TRBJ1-3 - medium-sized TRBV11-2 CASSLAGFSGNTIYF TGTGCCAGCAGCTTAGCAGGATTCTCTGGAAACACCATATATTTT
TRBJ1-1 - many TRBV6-5 CASSWDRMNTEAFF TGTGCCAGCAGCTGGGACCGCATGAACACTGAAGCTTTCTTT
TRBJ2-1 TRBD2 few TRBV6-5 CASRYRTSANEQFF TGTGCCAGCAGATACAGGACTAGCGCTAACGAGCAGTTCTTC
TRBJ1-6 - many TRBV5-1 CASSLELQANSPLHF TGCGCCAGCAGCTTGGAATTACAGGCGAATTCACCCCTCCACTTT
TRBJ1-2 TRBD1 medium-sized TRBV15 CATSEGTGFYGYTF TGTGCCACCAGCGAGGGGACAGGGTTCTATGGCTACACCTTC
TRBJ2-5 - large TRBV5-6 CASSLKPEETQYF TGTGCCAGCAGCTTGAAGCCGGAAGAGACCCAGTACTTC
TRBJ2-7 TRBD1 - TRBV27 CASSLGTGRNYEQYF TGTGCCAGCAGTTTAGGGACAGGGAGGAACTACGAGCAGTACTTC
TRBJ2-3 TRBD2 - TRBV4-2 CASKSGLAGMDTQYF TGTGCCAGCAAGAGCGGACTAGCGGGGATGGATACGCAGTATTTT
TRBJ2-1 TRBD1 few TRBV5-1 CASSRSGTGMYEQFF TGCGCCAGCAGCCGATCCGGGACAGGGATGTATGAGCAGTTCTTC
TRBJ1-1 - many TRBV6-5 CASSYSAGGSTEAFF TGTGCCAGCAGTTACTCTGCGGGCGGGAGCACTGAAGCTTTCTTT
TRBJ2-3 - - TRBV20-1 CSAVPGGTDTQYF TGCAGTGCGGTGCCGGGGGGCACAGATACGCAGTATTTT
TRBJ1-5 TRBD1 medium-sized TRBV12-3/TRBV12-4 CASRPTGGFNQPQHF TGTGCCAGCAGGCCGACAGGGGGCTTTAATCAGCCCCAGCATTTT
TRBJ1-4 - few TRBV2 CASSALRGTNEKLFF TGTGCCAGCAGTGCATTACGGGGAACTAATGAAAAACTGTTTTTT
TRBJ2-3 - - TRBV7-2 CASRPRGANTDTQYF TGTGCCAGCAGACCTCGAGGGGCGAACACAGATACGCAGTATTTT
TRBJ1-1 - many TRBV5-6 CASSRGQPTEAFF TGTGCCAGCAGCAGGGGACAACCCACTGAAGCTTTCTTT
TRBJ2-7 - few TRBV20-1 CSASSSYEQYF TGCAGTGCTAGTAGTTCCTACGAGCAGTACTTC
TRBJ1-5 TRBD1 few TRBV15 CATSSLSFGTGMQPQHF TGTGCCACCAGCAGCCTTTCGTTTGGGACAGGGATGCAGCCCCAGCATTTT
TRBJ2-1 TRBD2 few TRBV12-3/TRBV12-4 CASSLTSGGWEQFF TGTGCCAGCAGCCTGACTAGCGGGGGGTGGGAGCAGTTCTTC
TRBJ2-3 TRBD1 many TRBV4-3 CASSRGTGHTDTQYF TGCGCCAGCAGCCGAGGGACAGGGCACACAGATACGCAGTATTTT
TRBJ1-2 - few TRBV5-1 CASSLDAGDLTYGYTF TGCGCCAGCAGCTTGGACGCCGGGGATCTAACGTATGGCTACACCTTC
TRBJ2-5 TRBD1 few TRBV6-5 CASSNWRTGLQETQYF TGTGCCAGCAGTAACTGGAGGACAGGCCTCCAAGAGACCCAGTACTTC
TRBJ1-6 - few TRBV30 CAWSTPQTGYNSPLHF TGTGCCTGGAGTACTCCTCAGACAGGCTATAATTCACCCCTCCACTTT
TRBJ1-5 TRBD1 few TRBV2 CASSQDRGNQPQHF TGTGCCAGCAGTCAGGACAGGGGCAATCAGCCCCAGCATTTT
TRBJ2-1 TRBD2 - TRBV3-1 CASSYIGLAGGYNEQFF TGTGCCAGCAGCTACATCGGACTAGCGGGGGGCTACAATGAGCAGTTCTTC
TRBJ2-5 - many TRBV7-2 CASSVRGEETQYF TGTGCCAGCAGCGTCAGGGGGGAAGAGACCCAGTACTTC
TRBJ1-3 - - TRBV18 CASSPQDSGNTIYF TGTGCCAGCTCACCACAGGACTCTGGAAACACCATATATTTT
TRBJ1-2 - - TRBV20-1 CSARDWGDHGYTF TGCAGTGCTAGAGATTGGGGGGATCATGGCTACACCTTC
TRBJ1-2 TRBD1 few TRBV5-1 CASSLFLTQGAPYYGYTF TGCGCCAGCAGCTTGTTCCTCACACAGGGGGCCCCCTACTATGGCTACACCTTC
TRBJ2-1 - - TRBV6-1 CASPKTNRVGGGEQFF TGTGCCAGCCCTAAGACTAACAGGGTAGGGGGGGGTGAGCAGTTCTTC
TRBJ2-1 TRBD1 - TRBV6-5 CASSYVDRGQYNEQFF TGTGCCAGCAGTTACGTGGACAGGGGACAGTACAATGAGCAGTTCTTC
TRBJ2-3 TRBD1 few TRBV13 CASSSRGTGKLADTQYF TGTGCCAGCAGCTCGCGGGGGACAGGGAAGTTGGCAGATACGCAGTATTTT
TRBJ1-2 - many TRBV3-1 CASSLTAGEEGYTF TGTGCCAGCAGCCTGACTGCAGGGGAGGAAGGCTACACCTTC
TRBJ1-3 - - TRBV19 CASSIHDIQEDSGNTIYF TGTGCCAGTAGTATACACGACATTCAGGAAGACTCTGGAAACACCATATATTTT
TRBJ2-5 TRBD2 few TRBV5-4 CASSSPGLAGQETQYF TGTGCCAGCAGCTCCCCGGGACTAGCGGGACAAGAGACCCAGTACTTC
TRBJ2-2 TRBD2 many TRBV6-5 CASSFGTSGGRAGELFF TGTGCCAGCAGTTTTGGGACTAGCGGGGGGAGAGCCGGGGAGCTGTTTTTT
TRBJ2-1 - many TRBV6-5 CASSYSYQIDEQFF TGTGCCAGCAGTTACTCATACCAGATCGATGAGCAGTTCTTC
TRBJ2-5 TRBD2 - TRBV20-1 CSARYSSGPKYF TGCAGTGCTCGCTATTCTAGCGGGCCTAAGTACTTC
TRBJ1-1 - many TRBV5-1 CASSWGNPNTEAFF TGCGCCAGCAGCTGGGGGAACCCAAACACTGAAGCTTTCTTT
TRBJ1-5 - - TRBV20-1 CSASSGQGGQPQHF TGCAGTGCTAGTTCGGGTCAGGGAGGTCAGCCCCAGCATTTT
TRBJ1-3 - many TRBV4-2 CASSQDPSANSGNTIYF TGTGCCAGCAGCCAAGATCCGAGTGCGAACTCTGGAAACACCATATATTTT
TRBJ2-7 TRBD1 many TRBV30 CAWNRDSSYEQYF TGTGCCTGGAACAGGGACAGCTCCTACGAGCAGTACTTC
TRBJ1-2 - - TRBV10-1 CASRTTEPGDYGYTF TGCGCCAGCAGGACGACCGAACCGGGGGACTATGGCTACACCTTC
TRBJ2-7 TRBD2 many TRBV12-3/TRBV12-4 CASRDGLAGTYEQYF TGTGCCAGCAGGGACGGACTAGCGGGAACCTACGAGCAGTACTTC
TRBJ1-2 - - TRBV20-1 CSASPRTLGYGYTF TGCAGTGCTAGTCCCCGGACACTTGGGTATGGCTACACCTTC
TRBJ1-6 - - TRBV18 CASSPFRNQITSSPLHF TGTGCCAGCTCACCCTTCCGGAACCAGATCACTAGTTCACCCCTCCACTTT
TRBJ2-2 - - TRBV5-1 CASSFSPGAGTGELFF TGCGCCAGCAGCTTTTCGCCGGGGGCTGGCACCGGGGAGCTGTTTTTT
TRBJ2-5 - medium-sized TRBV2 CASKREYQETQYF TGTGCCAGCAAGAGGGAGTACCAAGAGACCCAGTACTTC